What follows are 21 T cell receptor beta chains derived from one specimen sequenced in a study of long-term antiretroviral therapy in people with HIV. Run at survey level, the immunoSEQ assay was version v3.0. Repertoires were generated with immunoSEQ multiplex PCR, while TCRdb's copy carries only in-frame clones and drops some. The profile shows 24,000 or so clones, just over 90% of them singletons. The specimen was unsorted PBMCs, collected 7.6 years after starting antiretroviral therapy. These receptors were taken from a woman between 35 and 50 years old with HIV.

This clone was seen once. The rearrangement joins TRBV6-4 to TRBJ1-1; 9 bases are shared with TRBD1. This CDR3 has 14 residues. Germline trimming cut 6 bases from V and 6 bases from J; bases unmatched to any gene: 8. CDR1 is MRHNA, CDR2 SNTAGT, per germline. CDR3 protein: CASRDTDRGAEAFF. CDR3 nucleotide sequence: TGTGCCAGCAGAGATACGGACAGGGGAGCTGAAGCTTTCTTT.

Written as DNA, the CDR3 is TGTGCCAGCAGAGGACGGACAGGGGGGGATCAGCCCCAGCATTTT. This translates into CASRGRTGGDQPQHF. This chain links TRBV2 with TRBJ1-5; 10 nucleotides match TRBD1. Germline CDR1 SNHLY, CDR2 FYNNEI. Germline trimming cut 6 bases from V and 5 bases from J; bases unmatched to any gene: 7. The CDR3 is 15 amino acids. Using reference TRBV2 and TRBJ1-5 for the parts outside the CDR3, the full variable domain is EPEVTQTPSHQVTQMGQEVILRCVPISNHLYFYWYRQILGQKVEFLVSFYNNEISEKSEIFDDQFSVERPDGSNFTLKIRSTKLEDSAMYFCASRGRTGGDQPQHFGDGTRLSIL.

V and J are TRBV5-1 and TRBJ2-7; D may be TRBD2 (5 bases). The CDR3 length is 14 residues. Germline-derived CDR1 and CDR2 are SGHRS and YFSETQ. V was cut by 3 bases and J by 5 bases, with 15 bases left in between. The CDR3 bases are TGCGCCAGCAGCTCCCTGCGATCGAGGGACGAGCAGTACTTC. Residues: CASSSLRSRDEQYF.

The J gene is TRBJ2-7, the V gene TRBV4-3, with TRBD1 identical over 8 bases. Trimming took 5 bases from V and 0 from J; bases not matched to a gene: 3. Germline V CDR1 and CDR2: LGHNA, YSLEER. CDR3 length equals 14 residues. CDR3 loop: CASSYGQGSYEQYF. CDR3 in DNA: TGCGCCAGCAGCTACGGACAGGGCTCCTACGAGCAGTACTTC.

J is TRBJ1-2 and V is TRBV19; TRBD1 matches at 7 bases. V dropped 8 bases and J dropped 2; count of bases not matched to a gene: 11. Looked up from germline, CDR1 is LNHDA and CDR2 is SQIVND (reference sequence). The CDR3 length is 15 residues. The CDR3 coding sequence is TGTGCCAGTTTAAAGCAGGGGGGAAACAACTATGGCTACACCTTC. Translation gives CASLKQGGNNYGYTF. Full variable domain (outside the CDR3, taken from reference TRBV19 and TRBJ1-2): DGGITQSPKYLFRKEGQNVTLSCEQNLNHDAMYWYRQDPGQGLRLIYYSQIVNDFQKGDIAEGYSVSREKKESFPLTVTSAQKNPTAFYLCASLKQGGNNYGYTFGSGTRLTVV.

With regard to this clone: The junction differs from germline at one of its ends, possibly a read error. The rearrangement links TRBV2 to TRBJ2-5; D is possibly TRBD1 or TRBD2 (6 bases each). Germline-derived CDR1 and CDR2 are SNHLY and FYNNEI. CDR3 length equals 11 residues. The CDR3 reads CASSSAGHLHF. CDR3 DNA: TGTGCCAGCAGCTCGGCGGGACATCTCCACTTC.

The rearrangement joins TRBV5-6 to TRBJ1-2; D is possibly TRBD1 (6 bases). V was clipped by 4 bases and J by 4 bases, with 14 bases between them. In germline, CDR1 is SGHDT, CDR2 YYEEEE. The CDR3 has 14 residues. The CDR3 region is CASSPEGGIYGYTF. CDR3 coding DNA: TGTGCCAGCAGCCCGGAGGGGGGGATCTATGGCTACACCTTC.

The rearrangement links TRBV5-6 to TRBJ1-1, with D possibly matching TRBD1 (6 bases). Trimming removed 0 bases at V and 11 bases at J, with 14 bases between. Per germline, CDR1 SGHDT and CDR2 YYEEEE. The CDR3 runs 13 residues. The CDR3 region has the DNA TGTGCCAGCAGCTTGGATGGGCCCACAGGGGCTTTCTTT. Translated, it gives CASSLDGPTGAFF. The full variable domain, rest sourced from reference TRBV5-6 and TRBJ1-1, is DAGVTQSPTHLIKTRGQQVTLRCSPKSGHDTVSWYQQALGQGPQFIFQYYEEEERQRGNFPDRFSGHQFPNYSSELNVNALLLGDSALYLCASSLDGPTGAFFGQGTRLTVV.

This clone was counted once. The V and J genes are TRBV5-5 and TRBJ1-1, with D possibly TRBD1 on 5 matching bases. The CDR3 runs to 15 residues. Between the trimmed V and J ends, which lost 7 bases and 8 bases, there was a span of 24 bases. Germline V gene lookup returns CDR1 SGHKS and CDR2 YYEKEE (reference sequence). In DNA form, the CDR3 reads TGTGCCAGCCGACGAACAGTGGGTTTGACAGAGGAAGCTTTCTTT. This sequence encodes CASRRTVGLTEEAFF. Full variable domain (missing parts from reference TRBV5-5 and TRBJ1-1): DAGVTQSPTHLIKTRGQQVTLRCSPISGHKSVSWYQQVLGQGPQFIFQYYEKEERGRGNFPDRFSARQFPNYSSELNVNALLLGDSALYLCASRRTVGLTEEAFFGQGTRLTVV.

V usage is TRBV9 and J usage is TRBJ1-2, with D maybe TRBD1 (5 bases). Trimming pared 4 bases from V and 5 bases from J, leaving 12 bases between. CDR1 and CDR2 from the germline V gene are SGDLS and YYNGEE. The length of the CDR3 is 13 residues. The DNA of the CDR3 is TGTGCCAGCAGCTTAACGGGGGGGTATGGCTACACCTTC. Translated, it gives CASSLTGGYGYTF.

The chain has TRBV30 and TRBJ2-1; 7 nucleotides agree with TRBD2. Germline V gene data show CDR1 as GTSNPN and CDR2 as SVGIG (reference sequence). Trimming at V came to 3 bases and at J to 0 bases, leaving 8 bases not matched to a gene. This CDR3 spans 16 amino acids. The CDR3 nucleotides read TGTGCCTGGAGAAAAATACGGGGGGTCTCCTACAATGAGCAGTTCTTC. Amino acids: CAWRKIRGVSYNEQFF.

This clone was recorded once. This chain joins TRBV30 and TRBJ2-5; D remains ambiguous. V was cut by 2 bases and J by 2 bases, with 9 bases left in between. This CDR3 is built from 13 residues. Germline assignment: CDR1 GTSNPN and CDR2 SVGIG (reference sequence). The DNA for the CDR3 is TGTGCCTGGAGTCGGCAGCCTCAAGAGACCCAGTACTTC. Translated, it gives CAWSRQPQETQYF.

This chain joins TRBV6-6 and TRBJ1-3; no reliable D call. The CDR3 consists of 16 residues. Germline assignment: CDR1 MNHNY and CDR2 SVGAGI (reference sequence). The V gene lost 0 bases and the J gene lost 0 bases, with 9 bases spanning the gap. The CDR3 protein is CASSYSIGNSGNTIYF. The CDR3 DNA is TGTGCCAGCAGTTACTCGATAGGGAACTCTGGAAACACCATATATTTT.

This clone showed up just once. The chain has TRBV29-1 and TRBJ2-5; 9 positions match TRBD1. Germline lookup yields CDR1 SQVTM and CDR2 ANQGSEA. This CDR3 contains 15 residues. With V trimmed by 4 bases and J by 5 bases, 11 bases remained unmatched. Here the CDR3 reads CSVVVPGQGFETQYF. CDR3 DNA sequence: TGCAGCGTTGTAGTTCCGGGACAGGGTTTTGAGACCCAGTACTTC.

CDR3 sequence: CASSLHAWGGNTGELFF. Here the CDR3 DNA reads TGTGCCAGCAGCTTACATGCTTGGGGGGGGAACACCGGGGAGCTGTTTTTT. The chain carries TRBV7-2 and TRBJ2-2, with 7 bases identical to TRBD2. The CDR3 loop spans 17 amino acids. Per the germline V gene, CDR1 is SGHTA and CDR2 is FQGNSA. V lost 2 bases, J lost 1 base, and 7 bases stayed unmatched.

For this clone: Within the sample, other DNA sequences also encode this same CDR3. The rearrangement links TRBV30 to TRBJ1-1; a possible D gene is TRBD1 (6 bases). Germline V gene lookup returns CDR1 GTSNPN and CDR2 SVGIG (reference sequence). V was shortened by 4 bases and J by 3 bases, with 12 bases between the two germline ends. This CDR3 contains 13 residues. The CDR3 region is CAWNRVSYTEAFF. In DNA form, the CDR3 reads TGTGCCTGGAACAGGGTCTCATACACTGAAGCTTTCTTT.

The rearrangement links TRBV13 to TRBJ2-7; 9 bases fit TRBD1. The CDR3 has 15 residues. The V gene end was trimmed by 5 bases and the J gene end by 5 bases; junction bases not matched to a gene: 10. CDR1 is PRHDT and CDR2 is FYEKMQ in the germline V gene (reference sequence). In DNA, the CDR3 is TGTGCCAGCAGCCAGCGAGGGACAGGGAAGCACGAGCAGTACTTC. It translates to CASSQRGTGKHEQYF.

The gene calls are TRBV11-2 and TRBJ2-4; 12 nucleotides align to TRBD2. Germline trimming cut 5 bases from V and 0 bases from J; bases unmatched to any gene: 11. Germline CDR1 reads SGHAT; CDR2 reads FQNNGV. CDR3 length equals 19 residues. The CDR3 DNA reads TGTGCCAGCAGCACTCTTGGACTAGCGGGGAAGATAGCCAAAAACATTCAGTACTTC. Translation gives CASSTLGLAGKIAKNIQYF.

The chain has TRBV29-1 and TRBJ2-5; 10 bases are a match to TRBD1. Germline V gives CDR1 SQVTM, CDR2 ANQGSEA. This CDR3 spans 15 amino acids. V trimming: 6 bases; J trimming: 2 bases; junction bases outside the gene matches: 9. CDR3 DNA sequence: TGCAGCGTGACCGGGACAGGGGATCGACAAGAGACCCAGTACTTC. Translated, it gives CSVTGTGDRQETQYF.

The J gene is TRBJ1-2, the V gene TRBV6-5; D not certain. Germline-derived CDR1 and CDR2 are MNHEY and SVGAGI. CDR3 size: 13 residues. The ends were cut back, 5 bases at V and 8 bases at J, with 15 bases in the middle. The CDR3: CASSPVLLSGYTF. In DNA form, the CDR3 reads TGTGCCAGCAGTCCAGTCCTACTCTCGGGCTACACCTTC.

This clone was seen once. The rearrangement links TRBV9 to TRBJ1-2; the match to TRBD1 covers 7 bases. This CDR3 has 14 residues. Germline V lookup: CDR1 SGDLS, CDR2 YYNGEE. The V segment lost 4 bases and the J segment 5 bases; nucleotides outside the gene matches: 8. Here the CDR3 reads CASSRDSLAYGYTF. Written as DNA, the CDR3 is TGTGCCAGCAGCCGGGACAGCCTAGCATATGGCTACACCTTC.